A selection of T cell receptor beta chains follows, all from one sample in a study of regulatory T cells in long-lasting Graves disease. Via MiXCR, TCRdb re-called the multiplex PCR reads, giving one row per CDR3 protein. The sample yields about 540,000 distinct CDR3 sequences, approximately 13% seen once. This sample was shared with a second study, whose subject was T cells in Graves' hyperthyroidism and ophthalmopathy.

The starting material was peripheral blood mononuclear cells (PBMCs), obtained at new diagnosis, from a patient treated with antithyroid drugs. These TCRs come from a man between 25 and 39 years old with Graves disease. Each CDR3 is given with its conserved first and last residue. D genes are given only for firm matches. Clone size is stated in some rows and not others, as once, few, many or a class when expanded.

>-|TRBJ2-1|TRBV11-2|-
CASSWGVYNEQFF
TGTGCCAGCAGCTGGGGGGTATACAATGAGCAGTTCTTC
>TRBD2|TRBJ2-1|TRBV27|many
CASKREREGTYRYYNEQFF
TGTGCCAGCAAGCGGGAGCGGGAGGGTACTTACCGCTACTACAATGAGCAGTTCTTC
>-|TRBJ2-6|TRBV5-8|-
CASSSRDLTRSGANVLTF
TGTGCCAGCAGCTCCCGGGACCTCACCCGATCTGGGGCCAACGTCCTGACTTTC
>TRBD2|TRBJ2-1|TRBV18|many
CASSPVTSGDNEQFF
TGTGCCAGCTCACCAGTGACTAGCGGAGACAATGAGCAGTTCTTC
>-|TRBJ2-3|TRBV3-1|few
CASSPEGTVRTDTQYF
TGTGCCAGCAGCCCCGAGGGGACTGTAAGAACGGATACGCAGTATTTT
>-|TRBJ2-7|TRBV12-3/TRBV12-4|many
CASSLFAKLEQYF
TGTGCCAGCAGTTTGTTCGCTAAACTCGAGCAGTACTTC
>-|TRBJ2-1|TRBV11-2|many
CASSPDWPYNEQFF
TGTGCCAGCAGCCCGGATTGGCCTTACAATGAGCAGTTCTTC
>-|TRBJ1-1|TRBV9|many
CASSVGLGQGETEAFF
TGTGCCAGCAGCGTAGGGTTGGGACAAGGTGAGACTGAAGCTTTCTTT
>TRBD2|TRBJ2-7|TRBV20-1|-
CTGTPGLVSHEQYF
TGCACCGGAACCCCGGGACTAGTCTCCCACGAGCAGTACTTC
>-|TRBJ2-1|TRBV5-1|many
CASSKQPSVDEQFF
TGCGCCAGCAGCAAACAGCCTAGCGTCGATGAGCAGTTCTTC
>-|TRBJ2-5|TRBV9|few
CASSVDPRGQETQYF
TGTGCCAGCAGCGTAGACCCCCGCGGCCAAGAGACCCAGTACTTC
>TRBD2|TRBJ2-7|TRBV6-2/TRBV6-3|-
CASSCSASGRDEQYF
TGTGCCAGCAGTTGCTCAGCTAGCGGGAGGGACGAGCAGTACTTC
>-|TRBJ1-5|TRBV30|many
CAWGAGQPQHF
TGTGCCTGGGGGGCAGGGCAGCCCCAGCATTTT
>-|TRBJ2-1|TRBV24-1|-
CATSDSYRGLSGTEQFF
TGTGCCACCAGTGATTCATACAGGGGACTATCCGGCACTGAGCAGTTCTTC
>-|TRBJ1-3|TRBV6-1|many
CASSEQLFSGNTIYF
TGTGCCAGCAGTGAACAGCTTTTCTCTGGAAACACCATATATTTT
>-|TRBJ2-3|TRBV7-3|few
CASSSTPRDTQYF
TGTGCCAGCAGCTCGACCCCGAGGGATACGCAGTATTTT
>TRBD2|TRBJ2-5|TRBV5-1|few
CASSLVLAEETQYF
TGCGCCAGCAGCTTGGTACTAGCGGAAGAGACCCAGTACTTC
>-|TRBJ2-6|TRBV6-5|few
CASSYDRVGVHHPLGANVLTF
TGTGCCAGCAGTTACGATCGGGTCGGGGTTCACCACCCTCTCGGGGCCAACGTCCTGACTTTC
>-|TRBJ2-7|TRBV6-1|many
CASSPRDTTRSYEQYF
TGTGCCAGCAGTCCTAGGGACACCACAAGATCCTACGAGCAGTACTTC
>-|TRBJ2-3|TRBV27|-
CASSPKRRPSSTDTQYF
TGTGCCAGCAGTCCAAAGCGGCGCCCCTCTAGCACAGATACGCAGTATTTT
>-|TRBJ1-2|TRBV12-3/TRBV12-4|many
CASSPQPGRGYTF
TGTGCCAGCAGCCCCCAGCCGGGGAGGGGCTACACCTTC
>-|TRBJ2-7|TRBV11-2|-
CASSAGVGEQYF
TGTGCCAGCAGCGCCGGGGTAGGCGAGCAGTACTTC
>-|TRBJ2-4|TRBV2|-
CASSQLFFRGAKNIQYF
TGCGCCAGCAGCCAACTATTCTTCAGGGGAGCCAAAAACATTCAGTACTTC
>TRBD2|TRBJ2-4|TRBV29-1|many
CSVQRGLAKNIQYF
TGCAGCGTCCAGCGGGGCCTAGCCAAAAACATTCAGTACTTC
>-|TRBJ2-5|TRBV29-1|many
CSVEGGLLRETQYF
TGCAGCGTTGAAGGGGGTCTACTTCGAGAGACCCAGTACTTC
>-|TRBJ2-3|TRBV12-5|many
CASGLGDAFTDTQYF
TGTGCTAGTGGTTTGGGAGACGCATTCACAGATACGCAGTATTTT
>TRBD2|TRBJ2-3|TRBV7-9|few
CASSFAPWAGGNTDTQYF
TGTGCCAGCAGCTTCGCCCCTTGGGCGGGAGGGAACACAGATACGCAGTATTTT
>-|TRBJ1-3|TRBV29-1|few
CSVGPGGPAGNTIYF
TGCAGCGTTGGCCCGGGCGGACCTGCCGGAAACACCATATATTTT
>-|TRBJ1-2|TRBV10-3|-
CAIRAMEGYTF
TGTGCCATCAGGGCGATGGAAGGCTACACCTTC